This paragraph reports one TCR beta chain. Its antigen is still unknown. Expressed TCRB transcripts were sequenced because the isolated RNA had all been reverse transcribed beforehand. Profiling relied on immunoSEQ multiplex PCR, and the TCRdb table lists in-frame clones only, not all of them. The sample has around 710,000 clones; 9.5% to 15% are singletons. This sample stems from a study of beta chain features in type 1 diabetes. V lost 0 bases, J lost 5 bases, and 4 bases stayed unmatched. This CDR3 comprises 16 residues. The germline gives CDR1 MNHEY, CDR2 SVGAGI. Findings and caveats of the study: For Type 1 diabetes patients, all four CD4+ subsets carried TCRB CDR3s that were moderately but significantly shorter.

The rearrangement uses TRBV6-5 and TRBJ1-6, with 7 bases matching TRBD1. This TCR was recovered from a man aged 25 to 40 with type 1 diabetes. Sequenced input: naive CD4+ T cells from blood. DNA for the CDR3: TGTGCCAGCAGTTACTCGTTCACAGGGGATAATTCACCCCTCCACTTT. Translated: CASSYSFTGDNSPLHF.